The 14 T cell receptor beta chains below all came from one sample that was sequenced in a study of T cells in Graves' hyperthyroidism and ophthalmopathy. Amplified TCR beta CDR3 regions derived from RNA transcripts. TCR CDR3 regions were first amplified by RT-PCR with HTBI primers. A single record per CDR3 protein comes from TCRdb applying MiXCR to the multiplex PCR reads. The profile shows around 300,000 distinct CDR3 sequences, more than 11% of them singletons. Material for sequencing was blood. Every receptor here comes from a woman aged 25 to 39 with Graves' hyperthyroidism.

This clonotype was found many times. The chain recombines TRBV7-9 with TRBJ1-5; D perhaps matches TRBD1 (6 bases). CDR3 length: 15 residues. The germline V gene encodes CDR1 SEHNR and CDR2 FQNEAQ (reference sequence). V was clipped by 5 bases and J by 7 bases, with 18 bases between them. The CDR3 nucleotides read TGTGCCAGCAGCCCCGGGGCGGGGGGCGGACAGCCCCAGCATTTT. Protein sequence: CASSPGAGGGQPQHF.

This rearrangement joins TRBV30 to TRBJ2-2; tentative D call: TRBD1 (6 bases). V was clipped by 0 bases and J by 6 bases, with 11 bases between them. The length of the CDR3 is 14 residues. Germline CDR1 and CDR2: GTSNPN and SVGIG (reference sequence). The CDR3 loop is CAWSVGAEAGELFF. CDR3 DNA: TGTGCCTGGAGTGTGGGGGCGGAGGCCGGGGAGCTGTTTTTT.

This clonotype was observed a few times. The chain is built from TRBV7-2 and TRBJ2-5; the match to TRBD2 covers 8 bases. V lost 1 base and J lost 5; bases outside the gene matches: 9. The CDR3 runs 16 residues. Germline V gene sequence: CDR1 SGHTA, CDR2 FQGNSA. DNA of the CDR3: TGTGCCAGCAGCTTAGAGGGGACTAGAGGGAGGGAGACCCAGTACTTC. Its protein is CASSLEGTRGRETQYF.

The chain combines TRBV5-1 with TRBJ2-3, with D possibly matching TRBD2 (6 bases). The V end lost 0 bases, the J end lost 4 bases, and 12 bases lay between the germline ends. This CDR3 spans 15 amino acids. CDR1 is SGHRS, CDR2 YFSETQ, per germline. CDR3 in amino acids: CASSLGSREPDTQYF. For the CDR3, the DNA is TGCGCCAGCAGCTTGGGATCCCGGGAGCCAGATACGCAGTATTTT.

For this clonotype: Possible read error: a much larger clone is one base away. The V gene is TRBV20-1, the J gene TRBJ2-2; D uncertain. Deletions cut 2 bases from V and 0 bases from J, with 16 bases between. The CDR3 runs 17 residues. The germline V gene has CDR1 DFQATT and CDR2 SNEGSKA (reference sequence). CDR3 protein: CSARPRLTGANTGELFF. The CDR3 coding sequence is TGCAGTGCTAGACCCCGCCTAACTGGCGCGAACACCGGGGAGCTGTTTTTT.

V and J are TRBV7-2 and TRBJ2-7, with 10 bases aligning to TRBD1. The trim removed 5 bases at V and 4 bases at J, leaving 5 bases unmatched. The CDR3 is 14 amino acids. Germline CDR1 reads SGHTA; CDR2 reads FQGNSA. The CDR3 bases are TGTGCCAGCAGCGCAGACAGGGGGCATTACGAGCAGTACTTC. It yields the protein CASSADRGHYEQYF.

This clonotype came up a few times. The rearrangement links TRBV30 to TRBJ1-2, with no clear D. Germline assignment: CDR1 GTSNPN and CDR2 SVGIG (reference sequence). The CDR3 consists of 13 residues. Trimming shortened V by 5 bases and J by 1 base, and 11 bases separated the two germline ends. CDR3 sequence reads: CAWQLRVNYGYTF. The CDR3 DNA sequence: TGTGCCTGGCAGTTACGAGTTAACTATGGCTACACCTTC.

The table lists this clonotype with many counts. V gene TRBV6-1 combines with J gene TRBJ1-6; 9 nucleotides align to TRBD1. Germline values: CDR1 MNHNS, CDR2 SASEGT. The V gene end was trimmed by 6 bases and the J gene end by 7 bases; junction bases not matched to a gene: 10. The CDR3 has 16 residues. CDR3 region: CASRPQTGGGNSPLHF. Here the CDR3 DNA reads TGTGCCAGCAGACCTCAAACAGGGGGCGGAAATTCACCCCTCCACTTT.

The gene calls are TRBV27 and TRBJ2-3; 10 positions match TRBD2. CDR1 MNHEY and CDR2 SMNVEV come from the germline V gene (reference sequence). The length of the CDR3 is 16 residues. Unmatched junction bases numbered 6, after V lost 6 bases and J lost 0 bases. The DNA of the CDR3 is TGTGCCAGCAGCCTCGTAGCGGGAGGTAGCACAGATACGCAGTATTTT. Its translation is CASSLVAGGSTDTQYF.

A few counts support this clonotype. This chain joins TRBV29-1 and TRBJ1-3; TRBD1 matches 8 bases. After removal of 4 bases from V and 2 bases from J, the junction contained 7 bases not matched to a gene. Germline assignment: CDR1 SQVTM and CDR2 ANQGSEA. This CDR3 spans 15 amino acids. This CDR3 is CSVAPKQGAGNTIYF. In DNA, the CDR3 is TGCAGCGTTGCCCCTAAACAGGGGGCTGGAAACACCATATATTTT.

In this sample, this clonotype turned up many times. CDR3 sequence reads: CASSQDGQGYEQYF. CDR3 bases: TGCGCCAGCAGCCAGGACGGACAGGGCTACGAGCAGTACTTC. This chain links TRBV4-3 with TRBJ2-7; 8 bases are a match to TRBD1. The CDR3 has 14 residues. The J segment lost 3 bases and the V segment lost 3 bases, leaving 4 bases of the junction unmatched. Per germline, CDR1 LGHNA and CDR2 YSLEER.

This clonotype was counted at least ten times. The DNA for the CDR3 is TGTGCCAGCAGGGATATCTACGAGCAGTACTTC. It translates to CASRDIYEQYF. The rearrangement uses TRBV28 and TRBJ2-7; no definite D call. Trimming cost V 6 bases and J 3 bases, with 6 bases left between them. This CDR3 is built from 11 residues. The germline V gene has CDR1 MDHEN and CDR2 SYDVKM.

The V and J genes are TRBV10-3 and TRBJ2-3; 11 bases map to TRBD2. Trimming took 4 bases from V and 4 from J; bases not matched to a gene: 10. The CDR3 runs to 17 residues. CDR1 and CDR2 (germline): ENHRY, SYGVKD. This chain's CDR3 is CAISGSTSGSFPDTQYF. The CDR3 nucleotides are TGTGCCATCAGTGGCTCTACTAGCGGGAGTTTCCCAGATACGCAGTATTTT.

This clonotype was observed a handful of times. This chain joins TRBV28 and TRBJ1-6; D is unresolved. Germline V gene sequence: CDR1 MDHEN, CDR2 SYDVKM. V lost 7 bases and J lost 7, with 8 bases in between. This CDR3 contains 12 residues. CDR3 sequence (DNA): TGTGCCAGCATGAGGATGAATTCACCCCTCCACTTT. As protein: CASMRMNSPLHF. Combining the CDR3 with reference TRBV28 and TRBJ1-6 gives the whole variable domain DVKVTQSSRYLVKRTGEKVFLECVQDMDHENMFWYRQDPGLGLRLIYFSYDVKMKEKGDIPEGYSVSREKKERFSLILESASTNQTSMYLCASMRMNSPLHFGNGTRLTVT.